Below, one T cell receptor (beta chain) is given with its context. The V and J ends lost 4 bases and 2 bases respectively, with 17 bases between them. Germline V gene sequence: CDR1 SGHNT, CDR2 YYREEE (reference sequence). This CDR3 is built from 16 residues. This record comes from a study of vaccination and CD4 T cells after COVID-19. Across the study: Under 10 convalescent cases were mild and one was severe, and all had been SARS-CoV-2 positive by nasal swab PCR. The convalescents, six males and four females, included two who were Hispanic.

Positive PCR dates ranged from March to December 2020; these dates predated US Alpha, Beta and Delta variants. TCRdb recomputed calls from the PCR reads with MiXCR, one row per CDR3 protein. The sample holds fewer than 30,000 distinct CDR3 sequences, around 53% seen once. The clonotype originates from a human donor who had recovered from COVID-19. The material was CD4+ T cells from blood, obtained before SARS-CoV-2 vaccination. This chain links TRBV5-4 with TRBJ2-3; D is tentatively TRBD1 or TRBD2 (5 bases each). The CDR3 nucleotides are TGTGCCAGCAGCAGACGGGGACGGGGACCCACAGATACGCAGTATTTT. Protein: CASSRRGRGPTDTQYF.